Below, 26 T cell receptor beta chains from the same sample are listed, as sequenced in a study of T cells in Graves' hyperthyroidism and ophthalmopathy. From RNA transcripts, TCR beta CDR3 regions were amplified. During a first-round RT-PCR of the TCR CDR3, the HTBI primer set was used. Each CDR3 protein is one row after TCRdb ran MiXCR on the multiplex PCR reads. The data contain around 340,000 distinct CDR3 sequences, roughly 18% of them singletons. Sequencing was performed on blood. The receptors stem from a woman between 35 and 50 years old with Graves' ophthalmopathy.

The sample holds many counts of this clonotype. CDR3: CASSLGQDTQYF. CDR3 DNA sequence: TGTGCCAGCAGTTTGGGTCAAGATACGCAGTATTTT. The chain employs TRBV12-3 or TRBV12-4 and TRBJ2-3; no firm D call. The CDR3 contains 12 residues. The V end lost 3 bases, the J end lost 5 bases, and 6 bases lay between the germline ends.

This clonotype showed up many times. J is TRBJ2-5 and V is TRBV19, with 10 positions matching TRBD1. V dropped 4 bases and J dropped 5; count of bases not matched to a gene: 7. CDR1 and CDR2 (germline): LNHDA, SQIVND (reference sequence). The CDR3 sequence is 15 residues long. The CDR3 DNA is TGTGCCAGTAGTACCGACGACAGGGGGCGGGAGACCCAGTACTTC. The encoded protein is CASSTDDRGRETQYF.

This clonotype was observed many times. The chain recombines TRBV27 with TRBJ1-5, with D hard to call. The V gene's germline CDR1 is MNHEY and CDR2 SMNVEV (reference sequence). This CDR3 has 14 amino acids. V gave up 3 bases and J gave up 6 bases, with 12 bases separating them. CDR3 loop: CASSFTGLGQPQHF. The DNA of the CDR3 is TGTGCCAGCAGTTTTACGGGGTTAGGTCAGCCCCAGCATTTT.

This clonotype was recorded many times. The rearrangement uses TRBV6-6 and TRBJ2-6; 10 nucleotides match TRBD1. The CDR3 contains 19 residues. Losses at the gene ends were 4 bases for V and 0 bases for J; bases not matched to a gene: 9. Germline V lookup: CDR1 MNHNY, CDR2 SVGAGI (reference sequence). The CDR3 DNA is TGTGCCAGCAGTTCTCGACAGGGGGCAAAGAGCTCTGGGGCCAACGTCCTGACTTTC. Translation gives CASSSRQGAKSSGANVLTF.

There are many counts of this clonotype. V is TRBV6-5 and J is TRBJ1-2, with 9 bases that match TRBD1. The CDR3 contains 14 residues. V lost 7 bases, J lost 4 bases, and 7 bases stayed unmatched. Germline assignment: CDR1 MNHEY and CDR2 SVGAGI. Written as DNA, the CDR3 is TGTGCCAGCAAAACAGGGGGCGCGGGCTATGGCTACACCTTC. Protein: CASKTGGAGYGYTF.

This clonotype came up many times. The chain uses TRBV27 and TRBJ2-5, with D unresolved. V gave up 3 bases and J gave up 0 bases, with 5 bases separating them. Germline CDR1 MNHEY, CDR2 SMNVEV (reference sequence). The CDR3 runs to 13 residues. The DNA of the CDR3 is TGTGCCAGCAGTTTCACATACCAAGAGACCCAGTACTTC. Protein product: CASSFTYQETQYF.

This clonotype was observed at least ten times. This chain links TRBV19 with TRBJ2-7; 8 bases fit TRBD2. Per the germline V gene, CDR1 is LNHDA and CDR2 is SQIVND (reference sequence). The CDR3 totals 14 residues. After removal of 3 bases from V and 5 bases from J, the junction contained 6 bases not matched to a gene. The CDR3 DNA reads TGTGCCAGTAGTATGAGCGGGAGTATCAACGAGCAGTACTTC. This gives the protein CASSMSGSINEQYF.

The rearrangement links TRBV12-3 or TRBV12-4 to TRBJ1-5; D is possibly TRBD1 (5 bases). Between the trimmed V and J ends, which lost 1 base and 7 bases, there was a span of 20 bases. The CDR3 contains 17 residues. CDR3 coding DNA: TGTGCCAGCAGTTTAGTTATGGGGGAGGCGCTTCGACAGCCCCAGCATTTT. Protein sequence: CASSLVMGEALRQPQHF.

In this sample, this clonotype turned up a few times. V is TRBV4-3 and J is TRBJ2-7, with TRBD2 identical over 9 bases. CDR1 and CDR2 (germline): LGHNA, YSLEER. V lost 4 bases and J lost 0; bases outside the gene matches: 13. This CDR3 is 18 amino acids long. The CDR3 nucleotides are TGCGCCAGCAGCCGTTCCCGTGGGGCTAGCGGGAACTCCTACGAGCAGTACTTC. Translating gives CASSRSRGASGNSYEQYF.

This clonotype was counted at least ten times. The chain joins TRBV27 to TRBJ2-5, with a tentative D call TRBD1 (5 bases). Trimming left V 0 bases short and J 0 bases short, with 11 bases between. CDR1 and CDR2 (germline): MNHEY, SMNVEV (reference sequence). This CDR3 comprises 16 residues. Here the CDR3 reads CASSLSTAKYQETQYF. CDR3 in DNA: TGTGCCAGCAGTTTATCGACAGCTAAGTACCAAGAGACCCAGTACTTC.

The chain carries TRBV28 and TRBJ1-6; a possible D gene is TRBD1 (5 bases). V gave up 5 bases and J gave up 0 bases, with 14 bases separating them. CDR3 length: 17 residues. Germline lookup yields CDR1 MDHEN and CDR2 SYDVKM. The CDR3 reads CASSRQGGSSYNSPLHF. Written as DNA, the CDR3 is TGTGCCAGCAGTCGTCAGGGTGGGAGCTCCTATAATTCACCCCTCCACTTT. The whole variable domain, filled in from reference TRBV28 and TRBJ1-6, reads DVKVTQSSRYLVKRTGEKVFLECVQDMDHENMFWYRQDPGLGLRLIYFSYDVKMKEKGDIPEGYSVSREKKERFSLILESASTNQTSMYLCASSRQGGSSYNSPLHFGNGTRLTVT.

This clonotype was observed at least ten times. The rearrangement links TRBV6-5 to TRBJ1-5, with D tentatively TRBD1 (6 bases). The CDR3 contains 16 residues. Germline V lookup: CDR1 MNHEY, CDR2 SVGAGI. V lost 7 bases to trimming and J lost 6 bases, with 22 bases between them. The CDR3 nucleotides are TGTGCCAGCACTCTTCGCCTTATGGGGGCCGGTCAGCCCCAGCATTTT. Protein product: CASTLRLMGAGQPQHF.

Many counts were recorded for this clonotype. The chain combines TRBV15 with TRBJ1-2; the match to TRBD1 covers 7 bases. With 6 bases clipped from V and 4 bases from J, the junction kept 5 bases outside the gene matches. Per the germline V gene, CDR1 is LNHNV and CDR2 is YYDKDF (reference sequence). The CDR3 length is 13 residues. This CDR3 reads CATSRDRAYGYTF. As DNA, the CDR3 is TGTGCCACCAGTCGAGACAGGGCCTATGGCTACACCTTC.

V gene TRBV28 combines with J gene TRBJ2-7, with D possibly matching TRBD1 (6 bases). The CDR3 has 14 amino acids. V lost 1 base to trimming and J lost 2 bases, with 9 bases between them. The germline gives CDR1 MDHEN, CDR2 SYDVKM. The CDR3 spells CASSLFDRPYEQYF. CDR3 DNA: TGTGCCAGCAGTTTATTCGACAGGCCCTACGAGCAGTACTTC. Full variable domain (remainder filled in from reference TRBV28 and TRBJ2-7): DVKVTQSSRYLVKRTGEKVFLECVQDMDHENMFWYRQDPGLGLRLIYFSYDVKMKEKGDIPEGYSVSREKKERFSLILESASTNQTSMYLCASSLFDRPYEQYFGPGTRLTVT.

This clonotype has ten or more counts. This chain connects TRBV3-1 to TRBJ1-5; no clear D. The V gene lost 1 base and the J gene lost 3 bases, with 10 bases spanning the gap. The CDR3 loop spans 15 amino acids. Germline V gene sequence: CDR1 LGHDT, CDR2 YNNKEL (reference sequence). Here the CDR3 DNA reads TGTGCCAGCAGCCAAGGGGCAGGCTACAATCAGCCCCAGCATTTT. Its protein is CASSQGAGYNQPQHF.

This clonotype has a count of ten or more. This sequence joins TRBV28 and TRBJ2-7; 14 nucleotides match TRBD2. Germline CDR1 is MDHEN and CDR2 is SYDVKM. The CDR3 loop spans 18 amino acids. Germline trimming cut 3 bases from V and 3 bases from J; bases unmatched to any gene: 10. Here the CDR3 reads CASSFSLGTSGSGYEQYF. Written as DNA, the CDR3 is TGTGCCAGCAGTTTCTCATTGGGGACTAGCGGGAGCGGCTACGAGCAGTACTTC.

The sample holds many counts of this clonotype. CDR3 protein: CASSLIANTGELFF. Written as DNA, the CDR3 is TGTGCCAGCAGTTTAATAGCGAACACCGGGGAGCTGTTTTTT. The gene calls are TRBV28 and TRBJ2-2, with D unclear. In germline, CDR1 is MDHEN, CDR2 SYDVKM. V was cut by 2 bases and J by 0 bases, with 4 bases left in between. The CDR3 contains 14 residues.

This clonotype was observed many times. The J gene is TRBJ2-2, the V gene TRBV9; no clear D gene. CDR1 SGDLS and CDR2 YYNGEE come from the germline V gene. The CDR3 is 15 residues long. The V and J ends lost 0 bases and 1 base respectively, with 7 bases between them. DNA for the CDR3: TGTGCCAGCAGCGTAGGAAATCAGAACACCGGGGAGCTGTTTTTT. Residues: CASSVGNQNTGELFF.

In this sample, this clonotype turned up many times. The chain couples TRBV12-3 or TRBV12-4 to TRBJ2-7, with D unclear. The CDR3 runs 12 residues. Trimming shortened V by 3 bases and J by 5 bases, and 8 bases separated the two germline ends. This CDR3 reads CASSFGSNEQYF. The CDR3 region has the DNA TGTGCCAGCAGTTTTGGGTCGAACGAGCAGTACTTC.

V and J are TRBV24-1 and TRBJ2-7; no reliable D call. With 3 bases removed from V and 0 bases from J, the gap between germline ends came to 8 bases. The CDR3 totals 14 residues. Germline loops: CDR1 KGHDR, CDR2 SFDVKD. This CDR3 is CATSDGSSSYEQYF. Here the CDR3 DNA reads TGTGCCACCAGTGATGGCAGTAGCTCCTACGAGCAGTACTTC.

This clonotype was found many times. This chain links TRBV24-1 with TRBJ1-5, with D unclear. The germline V gene encodes CDR1 KGHDR and CDR2 SFDVKD. The V end lost 3 bases, the J end lost 4 bases, and 6 bases lay between the germline ends. The CDR3 consists of 13 residues. In DNA form, the CDR3 reads TGTGCCACCAGTGATGCCGGAAATCAGCCCCAGCATTTT. It encodes CATSDAGNQPQHF.

This clonotype has a count of ten or more. The chain employs TRBV5-4 and TRBJ1-1, with D hard to call. The V gene's germline CDR1 is SGHNT and CDR2 YYREEE (reference sequence). Trimming stripped 3 bases from V and 3 bases from J, with 12 bases between. The length of the CDR3 is 14 residues. DNA of the CDR3: TGTGCCAGCAGCTCTAGACCCAGTTACACTGAAGCTTTCTTT. Its protein product is CASSSRPSYTEAFF.

This clonotype occurred many times. CDR3 sequence (DNA): TGTGCCAGCAGCGTCTTGACTACCTACGAGCAGTACTTC. It specifies CASSVLTTYEQYF. The chain joins TRBV9 to TRBJ2-7; D might be TRBD2 (5 bases). The CDR3 length is 13 residues. V lost 2 bases, J lost 2 bases, and 8 bases lay in between. Germline V gene data show CDR1 as SGDLS and CDR2 as YYNGEE. Filled out from reference TRBV9 and TRBJ2-7, the complete variable domain reads DSGVTQTPKHLITATGQRVTLRCSPRSGDLSVYWYQQSLDQGLQFLIQYYNGEERAKGNILERFSAQQFPDLHSELNLSSLELGDSALYFCASSVLTTYEQYFGPGTRLTVT.

Ten or more counts support this clonotype. The chain links TRBV15 to TRBJ2-7, with D hard to call. Germline-derived CDR1 and CDR2 are LNHNV and YYDKDF (reference sequence). The CDR3 spans 13 residues. The V gene lost 8 bases and the J gene lost 6 bases, with 17 bases spanning the gap. CDR3 region: CATAWVPRGEQYF. CDR3 nucleotides: TGTGCCACCGCTTGGGTCCCGCGCGGCGAGCAGTACTTC. Based on the CDR3 plus reference TRBV15 and TRBJ2-7, the full variable domain is DAMVIQNPRYQVTQFGKPVTLSCSQTLNHNVMYWYQQKSSQAPKLLFHYYDKDFNNEADTPDNFQSRRPNTSFCFLDIRSPGLGDTAMYLCATAWVPRGEQYFGPGTRLTVT.

V is TRBV27 and J is TRBJ1-1; D is uncertain. The V end was cut by 5 bases, the J end by 11 bases, with 18 bases between. CDR1 MNHEY and CDR2 SMNVEV come from the germline V gene (reference sequence). The CDR3 loop spans 13 amino acids. DNA of the CDR3: TGTGCCAGCAGTCCGTCTGGGCGGAGTTGGGCTTTCTTT. Translated, it gives CASSPSGRSWAFF.

This clonotype has at least ten counts. V gene TRBV19 combines with J gene TRBJ1-6; D not certain. CDR3 length: 16 amino acids. The V gene's germline CDR1 is LNHDA and CDR2 SQIVND (reference sequence). The V and J ends lost 6 bases and 10 bases respectively, with 22 bases between them. The CDR3 bases are TGTGCCAGTAGCGACCAGCAGGCCTTAGTAGGATCACCCCTCCACTTT. This translates into CASSDQQALVGSPLHF.